This T cell receptor beta chain was identified during a study of long-term antiretroviral therapy in people with HIV. A remark on this clone: Its antigen is currently unknown.

This CDR3 spans 15 amino acids. V lost 1 base and J lost 4, with 13 bases in between. Germline V gene sequence: CDR1 LNHDA, CDR2 SQIVND (reference sequence). Version v3.0 of the immunoSEQ assay ran at survey level. Sequencing was designed to cover roughly 40,000-50,000 T-cell genomes in each sample. Libraries were prepared by immunoSEQ multiplex PCR; TCRdb keeps only in-frame clonotypes and omits some of them. The sample shows some 19,000 clones, around 84% of them seen only once. General study findings and limits: ART adherence, viral resistance and therapy changes went undocumented. The study found narrower CDR3 length ranges in HIV repertoires than in controls.

The chain uses TRBV19 and TRBJ1-1; D is unresolved. The clonotype was recovered from a man aged 18 to 30 with HIV. The source material was unsorted PBMCs, sampled 0.9 years after starting antiretroviral therapy. The CDR3 DNA sequence: TGTGCCAGTAGTATAGGGAAGGGTGTGGGCACTGAAGCTTTCTTT. Encoded protein: CASSIGKGVGTEAFF.